The clone carrying this T cell receptor beta chain was seen many times. Its target is unknown. The trim removed 5 bases at V and 8 bases at J, leaving 7 bases unmatched. The CDR3 consists of 14 residues. The germline gives CDR1 SGHAT, CDR2 FQNNGV. One entry per CDR3 protein, called by TCRdb with MiXCR from the RT-PCR reads. The sample includes roughly 460,000 distinct CDR3 sequences, about 10% seen only once; the top ten take around 12%. This sample is part of a study of response to subunit inactivated influenza vaccine. Study results and limitations: Authors suggested few new T cells are recruited by each seasonal influenza vaccination.

The chain combines TRBV11-2 with TRBJ1-4; TRBD1 matches 8 bases. This receptor was taken from a man aged 50 to 59 who received an inactivated influenza vaccine. Sequencing was performed on PBMCs from blood, taken about 6 weeks after vaccination. CDR3 nucleotides: TGTGCCAGCAGCCCCGGGACAGGATACGAAAAACTGTTTTTT. Translation gives CASSPGTGYEKLFF.